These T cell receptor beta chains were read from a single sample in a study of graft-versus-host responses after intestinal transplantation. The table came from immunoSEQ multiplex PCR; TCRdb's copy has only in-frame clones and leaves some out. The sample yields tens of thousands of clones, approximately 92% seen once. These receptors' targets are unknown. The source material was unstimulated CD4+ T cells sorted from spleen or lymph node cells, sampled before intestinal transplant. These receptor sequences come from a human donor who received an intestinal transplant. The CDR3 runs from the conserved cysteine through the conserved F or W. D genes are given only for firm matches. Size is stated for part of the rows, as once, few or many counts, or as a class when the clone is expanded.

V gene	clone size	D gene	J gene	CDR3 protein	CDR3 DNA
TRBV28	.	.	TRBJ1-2	CASIRQGQGYGYTF	TGTGCCAGCATCCGCCAGGGCCAGGGCTATGGCTACACCTTC
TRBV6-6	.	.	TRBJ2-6	CASMRGFGANVLTF	TGTGCCAGCATGAGAGGGTTCGGGGCCAACGTCCTGACTTTC
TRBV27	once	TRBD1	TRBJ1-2	CASSFVGQEAYGYTF	TGTGCCAGCAGTTTCGTGGGACAGGAGGCCTATGGCTACACCTTC
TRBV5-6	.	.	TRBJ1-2	CASRRSVGPMESGYTF	TGTGCCAGCAGGCGGAGCGTGGGCCCCATGGAAAGTGGCTACACCTTC
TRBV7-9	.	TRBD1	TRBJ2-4	CASTRDVAGGNIQYF	TGTGCCAGCACTCGCGACGTTGCAGGGGGAAACATTCAGTACTTC
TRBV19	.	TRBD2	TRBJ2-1	CASNGGLAAYNEQFF	TGTGCCAGTAATGGAGGACTAGCGGCGTACAATGAGCAGTTCTTC
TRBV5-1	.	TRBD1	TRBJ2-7	CASSPWQGVSYEQYF	TGCGCCAGCAGCCCCTGGCAGGGGGTCTCCTACGAGCAGTACTTC
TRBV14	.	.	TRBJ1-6	CASSQGIVVDSPLHF	TGTGCCAGCAGCCAGGGAATCGTAGTGGATTCACCCCTCCACTTT
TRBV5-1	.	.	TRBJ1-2	CASSLLAGVGYGYTF	TGCGCCAGCAGCTTGCTTGCAGGGGTGGGGTATGGCTACACCTTC
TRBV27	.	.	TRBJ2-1	CASSFGRAYNEQFF	TGTGCCAGCAGTTTCGGACGCGCCTACAATGAGCAGTTCTTC
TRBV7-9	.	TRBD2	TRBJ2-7	CASSLRIAGPPFSYEQYF	TGTGCCAGCAGCTTGAGAATAGCGGGACCTCCCTTCTCCTACGAGCAGTACTTC
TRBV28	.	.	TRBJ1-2	CASSPNYGYTF	TGTGCCAGCAGTCCCAACTATGGCTACACCTTC
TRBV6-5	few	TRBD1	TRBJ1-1	CASSYDRGNTEAFF	TGTGCCAGCAGTTACGACAGGGGGAACACTGAAGCTTTCTTT
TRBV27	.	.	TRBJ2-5	CATWLETQYF	TGTGCCACCTGGCTTGAGACCCAGTACTTC
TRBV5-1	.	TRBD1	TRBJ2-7	CASSLAETRDSYEQYF	TGCGCCAGCAGCTTGGCGGAGACCCGGGACAGCTACGAGCAGTACTTC
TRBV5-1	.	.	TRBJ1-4	CASSPAPDLIEKLFF	TGCGCCAGCAGCCCCGCCCCGGACTTGATTGAAAAACTGTTTTTT
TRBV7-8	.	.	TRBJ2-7	CASSLRQAHNYEQYF	TGTGCCAGCAGCCTACGACAGGCCCACAACTACGAGCAGTACTTC
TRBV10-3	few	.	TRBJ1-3	CAISDRAGNTIYF	TGTGCCATCAGTGACAGGGCTGGAAACACCATATATTTT
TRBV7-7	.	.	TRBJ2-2	CASRGNGELFF	TGTGCCAGCAGGGGTAACGGGGAGCTGTTTTTT
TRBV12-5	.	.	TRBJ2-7	CASGLVGNTNTPYEQYF	TGTGCTAGTGGTTTGGTAGGTAACACCAATACCCCCTACGAGCAGTACTTC
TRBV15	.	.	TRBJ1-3	CATSREQTHSGNTIYF	TGTGCCACCAGCAGAGAGCAGACTCACTCTGGAAACACCATATATTTT
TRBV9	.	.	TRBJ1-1	CASSVEVGRHTEAFF	TGTGCCAGCAGCGTAGAGGTGGGGCGGCACACTGAAGCTTTCTTT
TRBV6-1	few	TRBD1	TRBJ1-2	CASRNSGTGYGYTF	TGTGCCAGCCGAAATTCCGGGACAGGCTATGGCTACACCTTC
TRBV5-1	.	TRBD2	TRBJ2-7	CASSFATGLAPAQYF	TGCGCCAGCAGCTTTGCCACGGGACTAGCTCCTGCGCAGTACTTC
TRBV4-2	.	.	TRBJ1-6	CASSQVVYSPLHF	TGTGCCAGCAGCCAAGTCGTATATTCACCCCTCCACTTT
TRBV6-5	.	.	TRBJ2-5	CASSYSATPETQYF	TGTGCCAGCAGTTACTCCGCCACGCCGGAGACCCAGTACTTC
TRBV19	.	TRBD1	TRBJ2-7	CASSWSRDRGTYEQYF	TGTGCCAGTAGCTGGAGCCGGGACAGGGGCACCTACGAGCAGTACTTC
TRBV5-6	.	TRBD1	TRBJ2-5	CASSLRTGSQETQYF	TGTGCCAGCAGCCTCAGGACAGGCAGCCAAGAGACCCAGTACTTC
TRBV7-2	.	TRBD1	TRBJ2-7	CASSLQGQRRYEQYF	TGTGCCAGCAGCTTACAGGGACAGCGACGATACGAGCAGTACTTC
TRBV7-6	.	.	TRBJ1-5	CASSSGDQPQHF	TGTGCCAGCAGCTCGGGAGATCAGCCCCAGCATTTT
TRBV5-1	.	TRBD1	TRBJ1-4	CASSLGTGGRYEKLFF	TGCGCCAGCAGCCTCGGGACAGGGGGTCGATACGAAAAACTGTTTTTT
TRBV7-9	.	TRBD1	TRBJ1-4	CASSFQPGQPNEKLFF	TGTGCCAGCAGCTTTCAGCCGGGACAGCCTAATGAAAAACTGTTTTTT
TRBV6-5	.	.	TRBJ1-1	CASSFYTEAFF	TGTGCCAGCAGCTTCTATACTGAAGCTTTCTTT
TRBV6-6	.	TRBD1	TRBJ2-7	CASTPTGSYEQYF	TGTGCCAGCACCCCGACAGGGTCCTACGAGCAGTACTTC
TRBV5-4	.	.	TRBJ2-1	CASSVSSSNEQFF	TGTGCCAGCAGCGTTAGTTCGAGCAATGAGCAGTTCTTC
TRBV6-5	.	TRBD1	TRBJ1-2	CASCDRDYGYTF	TGTGCCAGCTGCGACAGGGACTATGGCTACACCTTC
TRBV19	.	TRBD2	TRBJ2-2	CASSTRAGGTGELFF	TGTGCCAGTAGTACGCGAGCGGGAGGCACCGGGGAGCTGTTTTTT
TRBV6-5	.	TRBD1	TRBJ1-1	CASSAGQVVSEAFF	TGTGCCAGCAGTGCGGGACAGGTCGTTTCAGAAGCTTTCTTT
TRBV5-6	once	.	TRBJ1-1	CASSPGWRTRVGTEAFF	TGTGCCAGCAGCCCTGGCTGGCGGACGAGGGTTGGCACTGAAGCTTTCTTT
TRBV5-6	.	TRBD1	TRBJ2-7	CASSKDRTLYEQYF	TGTGCCAGCAGCAAGGACAGGACCCTCTACGAGCAGTACTTC
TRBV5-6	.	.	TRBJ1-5	CASSFRTGNQPQHF	TGTGCCAGCAGCTTTAGGACGGGCAATCAGCCCCAGCATTTT
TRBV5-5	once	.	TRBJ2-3	CASSPGASRTDTQYF	TGTGCCAGCAGCCCTGGGGCCTCACGCACAGATACGCAGTATTTT
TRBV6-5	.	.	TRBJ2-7	CASKAGRAYEQYF	TGTGCCAGCAAGGCGGGAAGAGCCTACGAGCAGTACTTC
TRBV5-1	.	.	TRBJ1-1	CASSRTENTEAFF	TGCGCCAGCAGCCGGACAGAGAACACTGAAGCTTTCTTT
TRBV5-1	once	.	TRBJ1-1	CASSLWGPERGRGNTEAFF	TGCGCCAGCAGCTTGTGGGGGCCTGAAAGGGGCAGGGGGAACACTGAAGCTTTCTTT
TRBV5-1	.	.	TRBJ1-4	CASRFSGLTNEKLFF	TGCGCCAGCAGGTTTTCAGGGCTTACTAATGAAAAACTGTTTTTT
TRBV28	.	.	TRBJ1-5	CASSLGGRNQPQHF	TGTGCCAGCAGTTTAGGGGGAAGGAATCAGCCCCAGCATTTT
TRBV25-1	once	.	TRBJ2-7	CASSEIYEQYF	TGTGCCAGCAGTGAAATCTACGAGCAGTACTTC
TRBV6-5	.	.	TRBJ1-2	CASSAGEAWGYTF	TGTGCCAGCTCAGCAGGGGAAGCGTGGGGCTACACCTTC
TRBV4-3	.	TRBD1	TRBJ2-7	CASSQDRTGIFYEQYF	TGCGCCAGCAGCCAAGACCGGACAGGGATTTTCTACGAGCAGTACTTC
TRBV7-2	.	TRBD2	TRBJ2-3	CASSPGLATDTQYF	TGTGCCAGCAGCCCCGGACTAGCCACAGATACGCAGTATTTT
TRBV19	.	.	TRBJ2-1	CASRTGRFGNEQFF	TGTGCCAGTAGGACAGGGAGGTTCGGCAATGAGCAGTTCTTC
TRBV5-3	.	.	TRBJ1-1	CARSLTPSPRLTEAFF	TGTGCTAGAAGCTTAACCCCGTCCCCGAGGCTCACTGAAGCTTTCTTT
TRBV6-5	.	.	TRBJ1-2	CASRRGSLRGYTF	TGTGCCAGCAGAAGGGGCTCCCTCCGGGGCTACACCTTC